This TCR beta chain was recovered during a study of blood T cell repertoires in COVID-19. The germline gives CDR1 KGHSH, CDR2 LQKENI. V was clipped by 2 bases and J by 12 bases; unmatched bases: 4. The CDR3 is 12 amino acids. In Cohort 3, a recovered donor had either two negative PCRs, clearance, or symptom resolution. Here immunoSEQ multiplex PCR was the method, and the copy in TCRdb shows in-frame clones only, minus some. Here the sample spans 300,000 or so clones, around nine tenths being singletons. The gene calls are TRBV18 and TRBJ1-1; 9 bases are a match to TRBD1. The specimen sequenced was PBMCs or T cells enriched from blood (not recorded which). This TCR was recovered from a man between 60 and 75 years old who had recovered from COVID-19. CDR3 sequence: CASSPGTGTTFF. CDR3 nucleotides: TGTGCCAGCTCACCAGGGACAGGGACGACTTTCTTT.